One and the same sample provided the 11 T cell receptor beta chains below, sequenced in a study of blood T cell repertoires in COVID-19 (dated by TCRdb to the early 2020s). The protocol used for the library was the immunoSEQ multiplex PCR assay. TCRdb re-hosts the immuneACCESS table, in-frame sequences only. Its copies lack some clones; in the studies checked, an unresolved V gene accounts for under half of them, and the cause for the rest is not known. For this sample the table gives around 140,000 clones, of which about 83% were detected only once. Less than 4% of the sample rests with the top ten. The sequenced material came from PBMCs or T cells enriched from blood (not recorded which). The receptors shown here come from a woman aged 50 to 60 with acute COVID-19.

V and J are TRBV19 and TRBJ2-1, with 9 nucleotides matching TRBD1. With 5 bases clipped from V and 7 bases from J, the junction kept 6 bases outside the gene matches. Germline assignment: CDR1 LNHDA and CDR2 SQIVND (reference sequence). The CDR3 loop spans 14 amino acids. The CDR3 DNA reads as TGTGCCAGTAGTCCGGGGACAGGGATGAATGAGCAGTTCTTC. It codes for CASSPGTGMNEQFF.

The chain recombines TRBV6-2 or TRBV6-3 with TRBJ1-2; D unresolved. The V end lost 3 bases, the J end lost 0 bases, and 11 bases lay between the germline ends. Germline assignment: CDR1 MNHEY and CDR2 SVGEGT. The CDR3 is 15 amino acids. CDR3 in DNA: TGTGCCAGCAGTTATGACTTTACGGCTAACTATGGCTACACCTTC. Protein: CASSYDFTANYGYTF.

This chain uses TRBV27 with TRBJ2-2; weak D call: TRBD1 (5 bases). There are 11 residues in the CDR3. Looked up from germline, CDR1 is MNHEY and CDR2 is SMNVEV (reference sequence). The germline V and J ends were trimmed by 8 bases and 7 bases, with 8 bases remaining between them. Here the CDR3 reads CASAQGGELFF. In DNA, the CDR3 is TGTGCCAGCGCCCAGGGCGGGGAGCTGTTTTTT.

The rearrangement links TRBV2 to TRBJ1-1, with D uncertain. Trimming pared 6 bases from V and 4 bases from J, leaving 15 bases between. Germline CDR1 SNHLY, CDR2 FYNNEI. This CDR3 has 14 residues. The DNA of the CDR3 is TGTGCCAGCAGCCCTACGGGAGTGGGCACTGAAGCTTTCTTT. This sequence encodes CASSPTGVGTEAFF.

The CDR3 nucleotides are TGTGCCAGCAGATATGGACAGGGAGATAATTCACCCCTCCACTTT. This gives the protein CASRYGQGDNSPLHF. The chain combines TRBV6-5 with TRBJ1-6; 8 nucleotides align to TRBD1. The CDR3 sequence is 15 residues long. V dropped 6 bases and J dropped 5; count of bases not matched to a gene: 6. Germline CDR1 is MNHEY and CDR2 is SVGAGI.

This chain connects TRBV6-5 to TRBJ2-1, with D possibly TRBD1 on 6 matching bases. Germline CDR1 MNHEY, CDR2 SVGAGI. Trimming removed 8 bases from V and 6 bases from J, with 20 bases in between. The CDR3 totals 15 residues. The CDR3 DNA reads TGTGCCAGCCTCCACCGGGACATAGTCGGCAATGAGCAGTTCTTC. This translates into CASLHRDIVGNEQFF.

The V gene is TRBV7-8, the J gene TRBJ1-6; possible D gene TRBD1, 6 bases. Germline lookup yields CDR1 SGHVS and CDR2 FQNEAQ. There are 14 residues in the CDR3. The ends were cut back, 2 bases at V and 10 bases at J, with 12 bases in the middle. CDR3 loop: CASSLTRGQSPLHF. The CDR3 DNA sequence: TGTGCCAGCAGCTTAACCAGGGGCCAGTCACCCCTCCACTTT.

This rearrangement joins TRBV6-6 to TRBJ2-7, with 8 positions matching TRBD1. CDR1 is MNHNY, CDR2 SVGAGI, per germline (reference sequence). The CDR3 consists of 18 residues. V shed 5 bases, J shed 3 bases, and the junction held 18 bases outside the gene matches. This CDR3 reads CASSPSHTDRADVYEQYF. The DNA for the CDR3 is TGTGCCAGCAGTCCGAGCCATACGGACAGGGCCGACGTCTACGAGCAGTACTTC.

The V call is TRBV5-1, the J call TRBJ2-1, with 8 bases fitting TRBD2. Germline V lookup: CDR1 SGHRS, CDR2 YFSETQ. V was clipped by 0 bases and J by 15 bases; unmatched bases: 11. The CDR3 sequence is 14 residues long. The CDR3 DNA follows: TGCGCCAGCAGCTTGGATCTTACGGGAGGGCCCCGGTTCTTC. Amino acid sequence: CASSLDLTGGPRFF.

This clone was observed a handful of times. The CDR3 here is CASSYESLAGGYTF. CDR3 DNA sequence: TGTGCCAGCAGTTACGAGTCCCTTGCTGGTGGCTACACCTTC. V gene TRBV6-5 combines with J gene TRBJ1-2; D ambiguous. V shed 2 bases and J shed 7 bases, with 14 bases lying between them. The germline gives CDR1 MNHEY, CDR2 SVGAGI. The CDR3 contains 14 residues.

CDR3 sequence reads: CASTPGRTGRGEAFF. The CDR3 DNA sequence: TGTGCCAGCACCCCTGGTCGGACAGGTCGGGGTGAAGCTTTCTTT. The V call is TRBV27, the J call TRBJ1-1; TRBD1 matches at 7 bases. The CDR3 runs to 15 residues. Germline-derived CDR1 and CDR2 are MNHEY and SMNVEV (reference sequence). The V gene end was trimmed by 7 bases and the J gene end by 7 bases; junction bases not matched to a gene: 15.